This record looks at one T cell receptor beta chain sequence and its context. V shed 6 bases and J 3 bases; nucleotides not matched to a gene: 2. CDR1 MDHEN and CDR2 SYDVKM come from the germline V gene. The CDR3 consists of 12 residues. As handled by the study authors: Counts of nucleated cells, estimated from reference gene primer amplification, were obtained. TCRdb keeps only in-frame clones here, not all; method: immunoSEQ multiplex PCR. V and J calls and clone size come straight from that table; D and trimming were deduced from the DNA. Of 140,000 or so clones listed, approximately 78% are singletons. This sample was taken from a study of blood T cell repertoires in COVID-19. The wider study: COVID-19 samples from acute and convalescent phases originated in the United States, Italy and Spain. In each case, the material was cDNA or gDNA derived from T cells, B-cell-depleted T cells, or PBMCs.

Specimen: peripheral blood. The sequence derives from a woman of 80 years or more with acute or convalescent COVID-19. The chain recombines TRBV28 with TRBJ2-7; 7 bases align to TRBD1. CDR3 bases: TGTGCCAGCAGACAGGGGAGCTACGAGCAGTACTTC. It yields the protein CASRQGSYEQYF. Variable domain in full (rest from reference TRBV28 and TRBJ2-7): DVKVTQSSRYLVKRTGEKVFLECVQDMDHENMFWYRQDPGLGLRLIYFSYDVKMKEKGDIPEGYSVSREKKERFSLILESASTNQTSMYLCASRQGSYEQYFGPGTRLTVT.